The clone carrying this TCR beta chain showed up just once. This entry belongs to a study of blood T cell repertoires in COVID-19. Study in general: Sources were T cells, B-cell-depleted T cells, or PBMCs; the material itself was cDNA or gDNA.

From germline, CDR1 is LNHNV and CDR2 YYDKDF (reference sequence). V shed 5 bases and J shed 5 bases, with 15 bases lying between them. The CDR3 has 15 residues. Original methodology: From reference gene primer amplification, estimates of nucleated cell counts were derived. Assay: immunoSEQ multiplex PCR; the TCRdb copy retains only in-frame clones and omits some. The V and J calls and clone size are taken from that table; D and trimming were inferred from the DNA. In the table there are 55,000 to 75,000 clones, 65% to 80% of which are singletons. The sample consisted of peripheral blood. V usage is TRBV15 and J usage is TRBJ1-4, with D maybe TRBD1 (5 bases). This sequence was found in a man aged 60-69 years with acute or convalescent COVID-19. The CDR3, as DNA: TGTGCCACCAGCGGGGCCGGGAGGGGAAATGAAAAACTGTTTTTT. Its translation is CATSGAGRGNEKLFF.